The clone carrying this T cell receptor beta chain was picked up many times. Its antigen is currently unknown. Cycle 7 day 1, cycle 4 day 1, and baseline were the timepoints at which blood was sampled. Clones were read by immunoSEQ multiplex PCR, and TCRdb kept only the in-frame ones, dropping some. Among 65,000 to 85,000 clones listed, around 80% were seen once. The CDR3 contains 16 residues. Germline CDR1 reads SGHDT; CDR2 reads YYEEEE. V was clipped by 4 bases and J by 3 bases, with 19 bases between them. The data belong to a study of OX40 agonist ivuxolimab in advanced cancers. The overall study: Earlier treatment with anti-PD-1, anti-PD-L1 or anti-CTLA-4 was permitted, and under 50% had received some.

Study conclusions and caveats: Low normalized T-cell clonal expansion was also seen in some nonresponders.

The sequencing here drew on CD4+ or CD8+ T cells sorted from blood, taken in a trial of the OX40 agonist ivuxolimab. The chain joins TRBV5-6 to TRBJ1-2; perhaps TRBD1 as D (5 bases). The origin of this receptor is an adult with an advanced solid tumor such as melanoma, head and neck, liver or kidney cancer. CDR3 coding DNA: TGTGCCAGCAGCGTGGCCTCCGGGACGGACTACTATGGCTACACCTTC. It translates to CASSVASGTDYYGYTF.